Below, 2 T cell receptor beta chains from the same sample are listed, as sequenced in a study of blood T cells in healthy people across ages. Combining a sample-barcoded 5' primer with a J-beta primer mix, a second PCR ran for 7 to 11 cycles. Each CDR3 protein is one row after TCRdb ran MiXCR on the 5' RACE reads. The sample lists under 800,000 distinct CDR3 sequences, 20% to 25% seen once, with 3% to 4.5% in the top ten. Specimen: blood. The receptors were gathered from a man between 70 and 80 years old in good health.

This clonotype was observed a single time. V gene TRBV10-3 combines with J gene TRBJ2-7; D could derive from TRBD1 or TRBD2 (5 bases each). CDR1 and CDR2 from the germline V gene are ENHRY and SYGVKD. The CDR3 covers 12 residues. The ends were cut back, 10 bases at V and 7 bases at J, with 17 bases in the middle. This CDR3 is CATGTHAREQYF. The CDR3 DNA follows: TGTGCCACCGGGACCCACGCTAGGGAGCAGTACTTC.

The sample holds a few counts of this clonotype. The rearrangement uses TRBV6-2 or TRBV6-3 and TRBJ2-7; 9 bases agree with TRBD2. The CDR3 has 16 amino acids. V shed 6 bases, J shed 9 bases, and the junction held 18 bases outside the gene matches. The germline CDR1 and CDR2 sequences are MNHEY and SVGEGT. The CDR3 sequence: CASSRTREASGVRQYF. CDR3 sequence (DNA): TGTGCCAGCAGCCGAACCCGGGAGGCTAGCGGGGTGAGGCAGTACTTC.